This paragraph reports one T cell receptor (beta chain). The junction departs from the called germline gene at one end, perhaps through a read error. This specimen comes from a study of blood T cell repertoires in COVID-19. Study context: The cDNA or gDNA used as material had been derived from T cells, B-cell-depleted T cells, or PBMCs.

In the study's own analysis: Quantification of nucleated cells was approximated via reference gene primer amplification. Using immunoSEQ multiplex PCR, the repertoire was profiled, and TCRdb retains in-frame clones only, with some absent. Clone size and the V and J calls come from that table; the DNA yielded D and trimming. The sample consists of 150,000 or so clones, 74% of them appearing once. Germline V gives CDR1 SGDLS, CDR2 YYNGEE. The CDR3 sequence is 16 residues long. The chain uses TRBV9 and TRBJ2-5; TRBD1 matches 9 bases. Material: peripheral blood. The sequence was collected from a woman older than 75 with acute or convalescent COVID-19. This chain's CDR3 is CASSAFPGQGGYLNNF. The CDR3 coding sequence is TGTGCCAGCAGCGCATTCCCGGGACAGGGAGGCTATTTGAATAACTTC.